A single sample gave rise to the 8 T cell receptor beta chains below, sequenced in a study of blood T cells in healthy people across ages. Together with a sample-barcoded 5' primer, a J-beta primer mix was included in a second PCR lasting about 6 to 11 cycles. TCRdb independently ran MiXCR on the 5' RACE reads; one entry per CDR3 protein. The table has just under 750,000 distinct CDR3 sequences, about 20% seen once. Sequencing input: blood. Receptors originate from a man in his 70s in good health.

The sample holds many counts of this clonotype. The chain is built from TRBV20-1 and TRBJ1-2; D unresolved. Germline V CDR1 and CDR2: DFQATT, SNEGSKA (reference sequence). CDR3 length: 12 amino acids. V was shortened by 4 bases and J by 4 bases, with 10 bases between the two germline ends. Here the CDR3 reads CSANEGSYGYTF. In nucleotides, the CDR3 is TGCAGTGCTAATGAGGGATCCTATGGCTACACCTTC.

This clonotype was detected a few times. This rearrangement joins TRBV7-9 to TRBJ2-1; TRBD2 matches 7 bases. This CDR3 comprises 13 residues. Germline CDR1 is SEHNR and CDR2 is FQNEAQ (reference sequence). J was trimmed by 4 bases and V by 7 bases; bases with no gene match: 4. The CDR3 spells CASNPAGYNEQFF. The CDR3 nucleotides read TGTGCCAGCAACCCAGCGGGGTACAATGAGCAGTTCTTC.

Regarding this clonotype: This sequence may be a read error, since a much larger clone differs from it by one base. The chain recombines TRBV7-9 with TRBJ2-1; D is undetermined. V was pared by 5 bases and J by 8 bases, with 4 bases between. The CDR3 runs to 10 residues. CDR1 and CDR2 (germline): SEHNR, FQNEAQ (reference sequence). The DNA for the CDR3 is TGTGCCAGCAGCGTCGATGAGCAGTTCTTC. Encoded protein: CASSVDEQFF. The entire variable domain, with the rest obtained from reference TRBV7-9 and TRBJ2-1, is as follows: DTGVSQNPRHKITKRGQNVTFRCDPISEHNRLYWYRQTLGQGPEFLTYFQNEAQLEKSRLLSDRFSAERPKGSFSTLEIQRTEQGDSAMYLCASSVDEQFFGPGTRLTVL.

This chain connects TRBV6-2 or TRBV6-3 to TRBJ2-3, with TRBD2 matching 8 bases. Per the germline V gene, CDR1 is MNHEY and CDR2 is SVGEGT. The CDR3 totals 16 residues. J gave up 8 bases and V 6 bases, and 16 bases lay outside the gene matches. CDR3 bases: TGTGCCAGCAGCCGCTCATCTTGGACTAGCACCGCTACGCAGTATTTT. This encodes CASSRSSWTSTATQYF.

The chain carries TRBV5-1 and TRBJ2-1; 11 bases fit TRBD2. Germline V gene sequence: CDR1 SGHRS, CDR2 YFSETQ. This CDR3 is 13 amino acids long. J gave up 7 bases and V 6 bases, and 3 bases lay outside the gene matches. CDR3 protein: CASKLAGANEQFF. The CDR3 coding sequence is TGCGCCAGCAAACTAGCGGGGGCGAATGAGCAGTTCTTC.

This chain joins TRBV20-1 and TRBJ1-2; D ambiguous. The germline gives CDR1 DFQATT, CDR2 SNEGSKA (reference sequence). The CDR3 covers 10 residues. Trimming took off 6 bases at V and 5 bases at J, with 7 bases between the two ends. The CDR3, as DNA: TGCAGTGCAACCCAGTATGGCTACACCTTC. This gives the protein CSATQYGYTF.

The rearrangement uses TRBV7-9 and TRBJ2-4; D possibly corresponds to TRBD1 (6 bases). V was cut by 3 bases and J by 5 bases, with 14 bases left in between. The CDR3 is 15 residues long. Germline lookup yields CDR1 SEHNR and CDR2 FQNEAQ (reference sequence). The CDR3 spells CASSFGFRQENIQYF. Here the CDR3 DNA reads TGTGCCAGCAGCTTTGGCTTCCGACAGGAAAACATTCAGTACTTC.

V is TRBV12-3 or TRBV12-4 and J is TRBJ2-5; a weak D match, TRBD2 (6 bases). The CDR3 has 12 residues. The V and J ends lost 5 bases and 4 bases respectively, with 8 bases between them. This CDR3 is CASSASVETQYF. CDR3 in DNA: TGTGCCAGCAGTGCTAGCGTAGAGACCCAGTACTTC.